The 26 T cell receptor beta chains below come from one sample, sequenced in a study of blood T cell repertoires in COVID-19. Using immunoSEQ multiplex PCR, the repertoire was profiled, and TCRdb retains in-frame clones only, with some absent. The sample carries about 220,000 clones, 60% to 85% recorded once. Sequenced material: peripheral blood. The receptors come from a woman in her 70s with acute or convalescent COVID-19.

V gene TRBV6-5 combines with J gene TRBJ1-2; a possible D gene is TRBD1 (6 bases). The V and J ends lost 2 bases and 5 bases respectively, with 9 bases between them. CDR1 and CDR2 (germline): MNHEY, SVGAGI. The CDR3 contains 13 residues. The CDR3 bases are TGTGCCAGCAGTTACGACAGGTTATATGGCTACACCTTC. This encodes CASSYDRLYGYTF.

This chain joins TRBV10-2 and TRBJ2-4, with a weak D call TRBD1 (6 bases). The CDR3 sequence is 13 residues long. Germline CDR1 is WSHSY and CDR2 is SAAADI. The ends were cut back, 5 bases at V and 9 bases at J, with 14 bases in the middle. The CDR3, as DNA: TGCGCCAGCAGTTCCAGGGGCGAAGGCATTCAGTACTTC. The encoded protein is CASSSRGEGIQYF.

In this sample, this clone turned up a few times. The V call is TRBV7-2, the J call TRBJ2-2, with TRBD2 as a possible D gene (5 bases). CDR3 length: 14 amino acids. Germline V lookup: CDR1 SGHTA, CDR2 FQGNSA. Trimming took 5 bases from V and 3 from J, leaving 10 bases between them. Written as DNA, the CDR3 is TGTGCCAGCAGCACCTCGAGGGACACCGGGGAGCTGTTTTTT. This sequence encodes CASSTSRDTGELFF.

The chain recombines TRBV6-2 or TRBV6-3 with TRBJ2-7; D gene ambiguous. Trimming shortened V by 6 bases and J by 3 bases, and 24 bases separated the two germline ends. Germline V CDR1 and CDR2: MNHEY, SVGEGT. This CDR3 has 17 residues. The CDR3 sequence: CASSGRAAPPANYEQYF. CDR3 bases: TGTGCCAGCAGCGGGCGAGCAGCCCCCCCCGCGAACTACGAGCAGTACTTC.

The chain is built from TRBV18 and TRBJ1-5, with 10 nucleotides matching TRBD1. Germline CDR1 is KGHSH and CDR2 is LQKENI. CDR3 length equals 15 residues. J lost 5 bases, V lost 5 bases, and 6 bases had no gene match. CDR3 DNA sequence: TGTGCCAGCTCATCTTTCGGACAGGGGGATCAGCCCCAGCATTTT. This encodes CASSSFGQGDQPQHF.

The V call is TRBV6-5, the J call TRBJ2-7; TRBD2 might be the D (5 bases). This CDR3 contains 14 residues. In germline, CDR1 is MNHEY, CDR2 SVGAGI. Trimming shortened V by 5 bases and J by 0 bases, and 11 bases separated the two germline ends. The CDR3 DNA follows: TGTGCCAGCAGTCCGGGATTTATCTCCTACGAGCAGTACTTC. As protein: CASSPGFISYEQYF.

V gene TRBV5-5 combines with J gene TRBJ1-1, with unresolved D. Trimming removed 4 bases at V and 1 base at J, with 11 bases between. Germline CDR1 SGHKS, CDR2 YYEKEE (reference sequence). The CDR3 is 14 amino acids. The CDR3 loop reads CASSPLRGNTEAFF. In DNA form, the CDR3 reads TGTGCCAGCAGCCCCCTCCGGGGGAACACTGAAGCTTTCTTT.

This chain joins TRBV7-8 and TRBJ2-7, with a tentative D call TRBD2 (5 bases). The length of the CDR3 is 15 residues. Germline-derived CDR1 and CDR2 are SGHVS and FQNEAQ. Trimming left V 8 bases short and J 0 bases short, with 17 bases between. CDR3 sequence: CASRPRGQSSYEQYF. DNA of the CDR3: TGTGCCAGCCGGCCAAGAGGGCAAAGCTCCTACGAGCAGTACTTC.

This clone was picked up one time. CDR3 nucleotides: TGTGCCAGCAGTCCCCCGGGACAGGGCCGCAATTCTGCCCTCCACTTT. This sequence encodes CASSPPGQGRNSALHF. The gene calls are TRBV25-1 and TRBJ1-6, with TRBD1 matching 9 bases. Looked up from germline, CDR1 is MGHDK and CDR2 is SYGVNS. After removal of 5 bases from V and 14 bases from J, the junction contained 16 bases not matched to a gene. There are 16 residues in the CDR3.

The V call is TRBV6-5, the J call TRBJ2-3; the match to TRBD1 covers 7 bases. The ends lost 10 bases at V and 3 bases at J; junction bases unmatched: 13. This CDR3 is 15 amino acids long. Looked up from germline, CDR1 is MNHEY and CDR2 is SVGAGI. The CDR3 DNA follows: TGTGCCACAAGGATACAGGGGTGGGTTACAGATACGCAGTATTTT. Its protein is CATRIQGWVTDTQYF.

About this clone itself: The identical CDR3 is also encoded by other nucleotide sequences in the sample. V gene TRBV6-2 or TRBV6-3 combines with J gene TRBJ2-7; no definite D call. Trimming took off 2 bases at V and 4 bases at J, with 9 bases between the two ends. This CDR3 has 13 amino acids. Germline lookup yields CDR1 MNHEY and CDR2 SVGEGT. The DNA for the CDR3 is TGTGCCAGCAGTTACCAGGCACATTACGAGCAGTACTTC. As protein: CASSYQAHYEQYF.

This clone was recorded only once. J is TRBJ1-3 and V is TRBV5-1, with TRBD1 matching 7 bases. Germline CDR1 is SGHRS and CDR2 is YFSETQ. The V gene end was trimmed by 3 bases and the J gene end by 0 bases; junction bases not matched to a gene: 6. The CDR3 consists of 16 residues. CDR3: CASSSGQTGSGNTIYF. The CDR3 nucleotides are TGCGCCAGCAGCTCGGGACAGACGGGCTCTGGAAACACCATATATTTT.

The chain couples TRBV7-3 to TRBJ1-6; 7 bases are a match to TRBD1. In germline, CDR1 is SGHTA, CDR2 FQGTGA. V trimming: 4 bases; J trimming: 9 bases; junction bases outside the gene matches: 6. The CDR3 contains 14 residues. DNA for the CDR3: TGTGCCAGCAGCTCGACAGGGAACGGTTCACCCCTCCACTTT. It is translated as CASSSTGNGSPLHF.

In the case of this clone: Other DNA sequences in the same sample also yield this CDR3. The V gene is TRBV4-2, the J gene TRBJ1-4, with 7 bases identical to TRBD1. Per the germline V gene, CDR1 is LGHNA and CDR2 is YNFKEQ. Trimming at V came to 1 base and at J to 5 bases, leaving 4 bases not matched to a gene. This CDR3 contains 15 residues. The CDR3 bases are TGTGCCAGCAGCCAAGGGGGACAGCTGAATGAAAAACTGTTTTTT. Amino acid sequence: CASSQGGQLNEKLFF.

The CDR3 coding sequence is TGTGCCAGCAGCTTAGGAGCAGGGCACTATGGCTACACCTTC. Its protein product is CASSLGAGHYGYTF. The chain is built from TRBV7-2 and TRBJ1-2; D perhaps matches TRBD1 (5 bases). Germline V gene lookup returns CDR1 SGHTA and CDR2 FQGNSA. Trimming removed 1 base from V and 3 bases from J, with 9 bases in between. The CDR3 covers 14 residues.

The chain uses TRBV6-5 and TRBJ2-5, with 9 bases that match TRBD1. The CDR3 is 14 residues long. Germline-derived CDR1 and CDR2 are MNHEY and SVGAGI. J lost 4 bases, V lost 6 bases, and 6 bases had no gene match. CDR3 DNA: TGTGCCAGCAGCCCGGACAGGGGAGGAGAGACCCAGTACTTC. It yields the protein CASSPDRGGETQYF.

This chain connects TRBV5-8 to TRBJ2-7; TRBD1 matches 7 bases. Germline trimming cut 3 bases from V and 3 bases from J; bases unmatched to any gene: 12. The CDR3 is made up of 16 amino acids. Germline loops: CDR1 SGHTS, CDR2 YDEGEE. CDR3 in DNA: TGTGCCAGCAGCTACCCTGGACAGGCCTCAGGCTACGAGCAGTACTTC. It codes for CASSYPGQASGYEQYF. The variable domain in full, with the rest retrieved from reference TRBV5-8 and TRBJ2-7, is EAGVTQSPTHLIKTRGQQATLRCSPISGHTSVYWYQQALGLGLQFLLWYDEGEERNRGNFPPRFSGRQFPNYSSELNVNALELEDSALYLCASSYPGQASGYEQYFGPGTRLTVT.

This rearrangement joins TRBV4-2 to TRBJ1-2; a weak D match, TRBD1 (6 bases). CDR1 and CDR2 from the germline V gene are LGHNA and YNFKEQ. The CDR3 consists of 16 residues. V was cut by 4 bases and J by 1 base, with 16 bases left in between. The CDR3 sequence is CASSPPRGSNNYGYTF. The CDR3 region has the DNA TGTGCCAGCAGCCCCCCCAGGGGCTCCAATAACTATGGCTACACCTTC.

This chain uses TRBV27 with TRBJ2-7; TRBD2 aligns across 10 bases. The CDR3 consists of 15 residues. V was clipped by 6 bases and J by 0 bases; unmatched bases: 5. Germline CDR1 is MNHEY and CDR2 is SMNVEV (reference sequence). This CDR3 reads CASRSSGGFSYEQYF. CDR3 coding DNA: TGTGCCAGCAGGTCTAGCGGGGGTTTCTCCTACGAGCAGTACTTC.

This clone has a single count. The J gene is TRBJ1-2, the V gene TRBV5-5; D possibly corresponds to TRBD1 (5 bases). Per germline, CDR1 SGHKS and CDR2 YYEKEE (reference sequence). The ends were cut back, 5 bases at V and 2 bases at J, with 13 bases in the middle. The length of the CDR3 is 14 residues. The CDR3 DNA reads as TGTGCCAGCAGTCATCAGGCAGGGAACTATGGCTACACCTTC. It codes for CASSHQAGNYGYTF.

This clone showed up just once. The V and J genes are TRBV30 and TRBJ2-5; tentatively, D is TRBD1 (5 bases). V was trimmed by 2 bases and J by 6 bases, leaving 13 bases between them. Germline V lookup: CDR1 GTSNPN, CDR2 SVGIG (reference sequence). The CDR3 length is 13 residues. In DNA form, the CDR3 reads TGTGCCTGGAGTCACGACAGCCAGCAGACCCAGTACTTC. Translated, it gives CAWSHDSQQTQYF.

This clone was counted only a few times. This chain connects TRBV7-3 to TRBJ2-5; TRBD2 agrees at 8 bases. The CDR3 has 15 residues. Germline V gene sequence: CDR1 SGHTA, CDR2 FQGTGA. V shed 5 bases and J 5 bases; nucleotides not matched to a gene: 10. The CDR3 loop is CASSPSRRGGETQYF. The CDR3 coding sequence is TGTGCCAGCAGCCCCAGCCGCCGGGGGGGTGAGACCCAGTACTTC.

The chain is built from TRBV9 and TRBJ1-1; maybe TRBD1 (6 bases). Germline V CDR1 and CDR2: SGDLS, YYNGEE. The CDR3 spans 14 residues. Trimming left V 2 bases short and J 1 base short, with 9 bases between. The CDR3 protein is CASSVWGRNTEAFF. The CDR3 bases are TGTGCCAGCAGCGTGTGGGGGCGGAACACTGAAGCTTTCTTT.

This chain joins TRBV24-1 and TRBJ1-2; TRBD1 is a possible D gene (5 bases). Trimming took 4 bases from V and 0 from J, leaving 8 bases between them. The CDR3 contains 14 residues. Germline-derived CDR1 and CDR2 are KGHDR and SFDVKD. CDR3 region: CATSEGAPNYGYTF. CDR3 DNA sequence: TGTGCCACCAGTGAAGGGGCCCCTAACTATGGCTACACCTTC.

The J gene is TRBJ2-1, the V gene TRBV5-1; a possible D gene is TRBD2 (6 bases). Germline V CDR1 and CDR2: SGHRS, YFSETQ. Trimming pared 7 bases from V and 4 bases from J, leaving 15 bases between. The CDR3 spans 14 residues. As DNA, the CDR3 is TGCGCCAGCTCCCCGGCGGGGACTTACAATGAGCAGTTCTTC. Protein: CASSPAGTYNEQFF.

This sequence joins TRBV27 and TRBJ2-2, with TRBD1 identical over 9 bases. The CDR3 covers 15 residues. The ends lost 3 bases at V and 5 bases at J; junction bases unmatched: 4. Germline-derived CDR1 and CDR2 are MNHEY and SMNVEV (reference sequence). CDR3 sequence: CASSLGTGWTGELFF. The DNA of the CDR3 is TGTGCCAGCAGTTTGGGGACAGGGTGGACCGGGGAGCTGTTTTTT.